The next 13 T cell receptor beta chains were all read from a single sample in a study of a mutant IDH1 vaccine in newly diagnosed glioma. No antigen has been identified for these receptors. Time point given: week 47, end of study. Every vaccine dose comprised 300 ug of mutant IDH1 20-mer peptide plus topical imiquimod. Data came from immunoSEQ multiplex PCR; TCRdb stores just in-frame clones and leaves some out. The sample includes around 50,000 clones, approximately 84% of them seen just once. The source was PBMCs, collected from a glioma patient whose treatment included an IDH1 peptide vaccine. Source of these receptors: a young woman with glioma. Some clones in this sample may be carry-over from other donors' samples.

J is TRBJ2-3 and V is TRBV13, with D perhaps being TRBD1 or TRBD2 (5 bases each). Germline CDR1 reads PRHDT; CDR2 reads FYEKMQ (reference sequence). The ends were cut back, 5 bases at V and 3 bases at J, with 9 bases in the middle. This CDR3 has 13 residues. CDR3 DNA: TGTGCCAGCAGCCCAGAGGGGACAGATACGCAGTATTTT. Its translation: CASSPEGTDTQYF.

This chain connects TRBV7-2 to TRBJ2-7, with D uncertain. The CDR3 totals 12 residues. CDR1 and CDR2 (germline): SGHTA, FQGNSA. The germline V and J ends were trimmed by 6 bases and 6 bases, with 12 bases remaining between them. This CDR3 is CASSRFLAEQYF. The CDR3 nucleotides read TGTGCCAGCAGTCGCTTCCTGGCCGAGCAGTACTTC.

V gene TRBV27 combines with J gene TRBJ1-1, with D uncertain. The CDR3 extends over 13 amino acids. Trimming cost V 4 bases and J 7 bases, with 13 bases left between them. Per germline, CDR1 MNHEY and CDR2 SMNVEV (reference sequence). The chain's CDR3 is CASSSREDDEAFF. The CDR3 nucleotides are TGTGCCAGCAGTTCCCGGGAGGATGATGAAGCTTTCTTT.

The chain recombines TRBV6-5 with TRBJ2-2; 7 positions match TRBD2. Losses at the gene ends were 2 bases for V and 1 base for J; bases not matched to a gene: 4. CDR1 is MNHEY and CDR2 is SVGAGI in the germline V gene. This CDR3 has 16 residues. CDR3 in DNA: TGTGCCAGCAGTTACGCGGGAGCACGGAACACCGGGGAGCTGTTTTTT. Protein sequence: CASSYAGARNTGELFF.

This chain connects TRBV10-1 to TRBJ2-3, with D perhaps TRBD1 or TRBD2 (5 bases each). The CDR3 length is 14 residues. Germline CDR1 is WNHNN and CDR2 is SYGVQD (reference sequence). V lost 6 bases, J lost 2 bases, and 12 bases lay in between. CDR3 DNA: TGCGCCAGCAGACGGGACGGGCTCACAGATACGCAGTATTTT. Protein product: CASRRDGLTDTQYF.

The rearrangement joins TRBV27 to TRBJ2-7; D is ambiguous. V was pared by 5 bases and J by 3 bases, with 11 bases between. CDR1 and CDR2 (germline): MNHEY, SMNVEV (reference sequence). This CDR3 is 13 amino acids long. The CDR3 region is CASSPASSYEQYF. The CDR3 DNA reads TGTGCCAGCAGTCCCGCTAGTAGCTACGAGCAGTACTTC.

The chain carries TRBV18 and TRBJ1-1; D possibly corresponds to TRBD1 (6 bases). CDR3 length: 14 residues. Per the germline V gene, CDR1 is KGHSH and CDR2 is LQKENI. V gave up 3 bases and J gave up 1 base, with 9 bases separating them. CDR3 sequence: CASSPSQGNTEAFF. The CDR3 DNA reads TGTGCCAGCTCACCTTCACAGGGGAACACTGAAGCTTTCTTT.

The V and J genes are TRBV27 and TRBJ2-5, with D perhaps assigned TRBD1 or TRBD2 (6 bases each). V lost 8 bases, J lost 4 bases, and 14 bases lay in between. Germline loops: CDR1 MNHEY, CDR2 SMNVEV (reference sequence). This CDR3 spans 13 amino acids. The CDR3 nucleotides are TGTGCCAGCGGGACTTCCAGGGGAGAGACCCAGTACTTC. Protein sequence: CASGTSRGETQYF.

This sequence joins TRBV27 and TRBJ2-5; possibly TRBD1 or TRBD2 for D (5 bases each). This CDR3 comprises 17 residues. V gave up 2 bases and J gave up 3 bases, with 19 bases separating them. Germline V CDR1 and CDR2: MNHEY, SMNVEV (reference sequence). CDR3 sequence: CASSLRPPGPDEETQYF. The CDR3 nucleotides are TGTGCCAGCAGTTTAAGGCCCCCGGGACCTGACGAAGAGACCCAGTACTTC.

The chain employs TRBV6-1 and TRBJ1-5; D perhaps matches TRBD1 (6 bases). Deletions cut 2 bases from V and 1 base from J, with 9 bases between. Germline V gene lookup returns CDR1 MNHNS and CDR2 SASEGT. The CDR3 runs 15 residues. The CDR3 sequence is CASSEIGQSNQPQHF. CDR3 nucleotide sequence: TGTGCCAGCAGTGAAATTGGACAGAGCAATCAGCCCCAGCATTTT.

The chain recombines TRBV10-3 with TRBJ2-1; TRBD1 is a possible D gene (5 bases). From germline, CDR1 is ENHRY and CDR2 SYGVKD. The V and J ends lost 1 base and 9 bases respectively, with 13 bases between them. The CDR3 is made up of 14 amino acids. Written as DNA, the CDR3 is TGTGCCATCAGTGAGTTGAGAGGAAGGGGTGAGCAGTTCTTC. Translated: CAISELRGRGEQFF.

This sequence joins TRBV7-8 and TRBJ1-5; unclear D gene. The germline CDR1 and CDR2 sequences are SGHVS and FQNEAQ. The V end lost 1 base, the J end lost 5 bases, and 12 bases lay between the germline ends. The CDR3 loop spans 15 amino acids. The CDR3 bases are TGTGCCAGCAGCTTAGTTACGAGAACCGATCAGCCCCAGCATTTT. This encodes CASSLVTRTDQPQHF. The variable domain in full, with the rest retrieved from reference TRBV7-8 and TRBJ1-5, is GAGVSQSPRYKVAKRGQDVALRCDPISGHVSLFWYQQALGQGPEFLTYFQNEAQLDKSGLPSDRFFAERPEGSVSTLKIQRTQQEDSAVYLCASSLVTRTDQPQHFGDGTRLSIL.

The CDR3 here is CASSIVGNRETQYF. In DNA form, the CDR3 reads TGTGCCAGTAGTATAGTCGGGAATAGGGAGACCCAGTACTTC. The chain recombines TRBV19 with TRBJ2-5, with D maybe TRBD2 (5 bases). This CDR3 comprises 14 residues. The V gene's germline CDR1 is LNHDA and CDR2 SQIVND (reference sequence). Trimming cost V 1 base and J 5 bases, with 11 bases left between them.